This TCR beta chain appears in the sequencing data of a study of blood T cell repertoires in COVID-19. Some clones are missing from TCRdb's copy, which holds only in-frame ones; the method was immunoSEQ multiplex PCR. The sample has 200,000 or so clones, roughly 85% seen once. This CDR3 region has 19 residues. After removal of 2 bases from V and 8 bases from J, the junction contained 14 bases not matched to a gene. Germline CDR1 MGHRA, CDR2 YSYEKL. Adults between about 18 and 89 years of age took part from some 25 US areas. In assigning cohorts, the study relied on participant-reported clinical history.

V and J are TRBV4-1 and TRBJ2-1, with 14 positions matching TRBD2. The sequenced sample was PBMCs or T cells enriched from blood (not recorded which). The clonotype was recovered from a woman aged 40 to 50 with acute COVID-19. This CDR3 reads CASSQPGLAGGLWPHEQFF. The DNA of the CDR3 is TGCGCCAGCAGCCAACCCGGACTAGCGGGGGGACTTTGGCCCCATGAGCAGTTCTTC.